This TCR beta chain was obtained from a study of cytomegalovirus exposure and HLA in healthy donors. General study points: The number of N-insertions in an Asian-associated ancestry cluster was reportedly below the roughly 670-donor mean in a later analysis. An apparent linkage of common viral pathogens to several of the most significant clusters emerged in a later analysis. A missense variant in DCLRE1C was later tied to TCR beta V- and J-gene trimming. Later analysis suggested most CMV-associated TCR beta chains were HLA-restricted.

PCR amplification relied on 60 Vbeta primers (plus 13 Jbeta primers). Assay used: immunoSEQ multiplex PCR; TCRdb lists only in-frame clones, some missing. The data hold 150,000 or so clones, with 82% observed a single time. Details on this clone: Its matching antigen is unknown.

Trimming cost V 4 bases and J 4 bases; bases outside gene matches: 7. The CDR3 contains 15 residues. Germline CDR1 is SGHRS and CDR2 is YFSETQ. J is TRBJ1-2 and V is TRBV5-1; 10 nucleotides align to TRBD1. The origin of this receptor is a woman between 50 and 59 years old in good health and CMV-seropositive. The sequenced material came from PBMCs. The CDR3: CASSVGQGVSYGYTF. In DNA, the CDR3 is TGCGCCAGCAGCGTCGGACAGGGGGTTAGCTATGGCTACACCTTC.